What follows describes a single T cell receptor beta chain. Its antigen is unidentified. RNA transcripts were the template, and TCR beta CDR3 regions were amplified from them. A first-round RT-PCR used HTBI primers, followed by a second-round multiplex PCR. MiXCR, applied by TCRdb to the multiplex PCR reads, yields one record per CDR3 protein. The sample records 650,000 to 900,000 distinct CDR3 sequences, 35% to 50% being singletons. The entry originates in a study of Graves' ophthalmopathy and Graves' hyperthyroidism. Whole-study findings and limits: Blood shared most expanded thyroid clonotypes above 0.001 frequency.

CDR1 SGHTA and CDR2 FQGNSA come from the germline V gene. Trimming removed 5 bases at V and 1 base at J, with 8 bases between. The CDR3 contains 13 residues. Sequences were obtained from peripheral blood. The gene calls are TRBV7-2 and TRBJ1-2; D ambiguous. The sequence came from an adult man with Graves' ophthalmopathy. The CDR3 loop reads CASSPRVNYGYTF. DNA of the CDR3: TGTGCCAGCAGCCCGAGGGTTAACTATGGCTACACCTTC.